This T cell receptor (beta chain) was obtained from a study of T-cell reconstitution after alpha-beta-depleted transplantation in children. This clonotype was seen only a few times. The target antigen is unknown. The TCRbeta library was prepared with unique molecular identifiers. MiXCR, applied by TCRdb to the PCR reads, yields one record per CDR3 protein. In the table there are roughly 790,000 distinct CDR3 sequences, 15% to 20% of which are singletons. Study-level findings and limits: Several hundred expanded graft clones reportedly gave rise to the alpha-beta T cells present about two months after transplant. At day 60, the high TCRbeta diversity found in some patients originated from recipient T cells and thymic progenitors that had survived. Fresh T-cell production supplied most of the T-cell counts and diversity seen one year after transplant.

Trimming removed 2 bases from V and 7 bases from J, with 12 bases in between. Germline V lookup: CDR1 LGHDT, CDR2 YNNKEL (reference sequence). The CDR3 is made up of 14 amino acids. The chain links TRBV3-1 to TRBJ2-1, with D perhaps TRBD2 (6 bases). This specimen was PBMCs, mostly from graft donor cells, taken 360 days after TCRalphabeta/CD19-depleted stem cell transplant. This sequence originates from a male patient younger than 18 who had a stem cell transplant for acute lymphoblastic leukemia, so the T cells may come from the graft donor. The CDR3 loop is CASSQSRLVNEQFF. Written as DNA, the CDR3 is TGTGCCAGCAGCCAATCCAGACTAGTAAATGAGCAGTTCTTC.